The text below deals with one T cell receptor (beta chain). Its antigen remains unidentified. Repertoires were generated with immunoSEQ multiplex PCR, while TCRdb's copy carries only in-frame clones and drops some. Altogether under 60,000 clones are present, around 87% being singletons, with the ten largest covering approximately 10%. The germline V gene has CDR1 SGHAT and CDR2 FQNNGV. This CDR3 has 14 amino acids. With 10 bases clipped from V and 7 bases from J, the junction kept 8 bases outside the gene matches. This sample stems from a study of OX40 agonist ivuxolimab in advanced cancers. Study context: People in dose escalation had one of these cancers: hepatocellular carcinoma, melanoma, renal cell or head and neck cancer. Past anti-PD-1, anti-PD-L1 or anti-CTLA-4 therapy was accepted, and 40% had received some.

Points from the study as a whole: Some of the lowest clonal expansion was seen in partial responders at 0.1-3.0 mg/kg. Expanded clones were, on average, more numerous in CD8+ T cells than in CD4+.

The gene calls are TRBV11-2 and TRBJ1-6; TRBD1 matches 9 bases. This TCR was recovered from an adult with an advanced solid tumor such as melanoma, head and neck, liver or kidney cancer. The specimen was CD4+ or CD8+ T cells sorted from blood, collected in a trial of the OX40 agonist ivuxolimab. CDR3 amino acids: CATNVGTGNSPLHF. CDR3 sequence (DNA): TGTGCCACCAATGTCGGGACAGGGAATTCACCCCTCCACTTT.